Included here is one T cell receptor (beta chain) sequence, with context. Its antigen is not known. With 4 bases removed from V and 3 bases from J, the gap between germline ends came to 16 bases. This CDR3 region has 16 residues. The germline V gene has CDR1 LGHNA and CDR2 YSLEER. The sample is drawn from a study of T cells in Graves' hyperthyroidism and ophthalmopathy. The investigators amplified TCR beta CDR3 regions from RNA transcripts. The primer set for the first-round RT-PCR of the TCR CDR3 was HTBI. TCRdb redid the calling of the multiplex PCR reads with MiXCR, one entry per CDR3 protein. The table records a few hundred thousand distinct CDR3 sequences, 15% to 17% of them present only once. Broader study findings: The model forecast ophthalmopathy, anticipating it by a median about 6.5 months before onset.

The source material was blood. This receptor was identified in a woman aged 18-30 years with Graves' hyperthyroidism that later progressed to Graves' ophthalmopathy. The chain recombines TRBV4-3 with TRBJ1-3, with D unclear. The CDR3 DNA reads TGCGCCAGCAGCCCAACGACCGAGGGAGGTGGAAACACCATATATTTT. This codes for CASSPTTEGGGNTIYF.